Following are 19 T cell receptor beta chains from one sample sequenced in a study of cytomegalovirus exposure and HLA in healthy donors. The study ran its PCR with 60 Vbeta and 13 Jbeta primers. The assay was immunoSEQ multiplex PCR, and TCRdb's table has in-frame clones only and misses some. The data show around 100,000 clones, 70% to 80% seen once. The sequencing input was PBMCs. All receptors derive from a young woman in good health and CMV-seropositive.

This chain links TRBV4-2 with TRBJ2-2; D is unresolved. This CDR3 is built from 17 residues. V dropped 0 bases and J dropped 0 bases, with 11 bases sitting between them. Per germline, CDR1 LGHNA and CDR2 YNFKEQ. The DNA for the CDR3 is TGTGCCAGCAGCCAAGAGGTCAGGCTTACGAACACCGGGGAGCTGTTTTTT. Translating it yields CASSQEVRLTNTGELFF.

To note about this clone: At one end, the junction sequence differs from germline, possibly due to a read error. This rearrangement joins TRBV11-3 to TRBJ2-1, with TRBD1 matching over 10 bases. CDR1 and CDR2 from the germline V gene are SGHNT and YENEEA. The CDR3 contains 15 residues. The CDR3 region is CASSLDRGPYGEQFF. CDR3 bases: TGTGCCAGCAGCCTAGACAGGGGGCCTTACGGTGAGCAGTTCTTC. Full variable domain (missing parts from reference TRBV11-3 and TRBJ2-1): EAGVVQSPRYKIIEKKQPVAFWCNPISGHNTLYWYLQNLGQGPELLIRYENEEAVDDSQLPKDRFSAERLKGVDSTLKIQPAELGDSAVYLCASSLDRGPYGEQFFGPGTRLTVL.

The rearrangement links TRBV6-5 to TRBJ2-7, with D possibly matching TRBD2 (5 bases). The germline CDR1 and CDR2 sequences are MNHEY and SVGAGI. V shed 7 bases and J shed 0 bases, with 16 bases lying between them. This CDR3 spans 15 amino acids. Here the CDR3 DNA reads TGTGCCAGCACCGATTACTCAGGACTCTCCTACGAGCAGTACTTC. Protein sequence: CASTDYSGLSYEQYF.

V is TRBV14 and J is TRBJ2-5; no clear D gene. The germline V gene encodes CDR1 SGHDN and CDR2 FVKESK. Trimming took off 4 bases at V and 5 bases at J, with 14 bases between the two ends. The CDR3 extends over 14 amino acids. DNA of the CDR3: TGTGCCAGCAGCCCCTTTCCGAGAGTGGAGACCCAGTACTTC. Its protein is CASSPFPRVETQYF.

The chain carries TRBV30 and TRBJ1-2, with TRBD1 matching 12 bases. This CDR3 contains 16 residues. V dropped 7 bases and J dropped 4; count of bases not matched to a gene: 13. Germline loops: CDR1 GTSNPN, CDR2 SVGIG (reference sequence). The CDR3 reads CASALGQGARGYGYTF. The CDR3 nucleotides are TGTGCCTCCGCCCTGGGACAGGGGGCGCGCGGCTATGGCTACACCTTC. The whole variable domain, remainder taken from reference TRBV30 and TRBJ1-2, is SQTIHQWPATLVQPVGSPLSLECTVEGTSNPNLYWYRQAAGRGLQLLFYSVGIGQISSEVPQNLSASRPQDRQFILSSKKLLLSDSGFYLCASALGQGARGYGYTFGSGTRLTVV.

The chain recombines TRBV10-3 with TRBJ2-1; 10 nucleotides agree with TRBD2. The germline CDR1 and CDR2 sequences are ENHRY and SYGVKD. The CDR3 extends over 18 amino acids. The V segment lost 6 bases and the J segment 0 bases; nucleotides outside the gene matches: 11. The CDR3 nucleotides are TGTGCCATCAGAGATAGCGGGAGGCCCTCGAGCTCCTACAATGAGCAGTTCTTC. This gives the protein CAIRDSGRPSSSYNEQFF.

The chain uses TRBV9 and TRBJ1-2; D possibly corresponds to TRBD1 (5 bases). The CDR3 has 15 residues. The V end lost 0 bases, the J end lost 1 base, and 10 bases lay between the germline ends. The germline V gene encodes CDR1 SGDLS and CDR2 YYNGEE. CDR3 loop: CASSVGQSVNYGYTF. DNA of the CDR3: TGTGCCAGCAGCGTAGGACAGAGCGTTAACTATGGCTACACCTTC.

For this clone: The junction and the germline gene differ at one end; a read error may be behind it. The rearrangement joins TRBV12-5 to TRBJ1-4; 7 bases align to TRBD1. CDR3 length: 19 amino acids. CDR1 and CDR2 from the germline V gene are LGHNT and FRNRAP. The CDR3 nucleotides are TGTGCTAGTGCTTTGGTACCACACGTAGGGGGCCCAACTAATGAAAAACTGTTTTTT. Its protein is CASALVPHVGGPTNEKLFF. The complete variable domain, with remaining parts taken from reference TRBV12-5 and TRBJ1-4, reads DARVTQTPRHKVTEMGQEVTMRCQPILGHNTVFWYRQTMMQGLELLAYFRNRAPLDDSGMPKDRFSAEMPDATLATLKIQPSEPRDSAVYFCASALVPHVGGPTNEKLFFGSGTQLSVL.

The V call is TRBV4-2, the J call TRBJ1-3; D is ambiguous. The CDR3 spans 16 residues. The ends were cut back, 0 bases at V and 0 bases at J, with 9 bases in the middle. CDR1 and CDR2 (germline): LGHNA, YNFKEQ. The chain's CDR3 is CASSQDHGLSGNTIYF. CDR3 in DNA: TGTGCCAGCAGCCAAGATCATGGGCTCTCTGGAAACACCATATATTTT.

The CDR3 spells CASSQELSGNYGYTF. The CDR3 DNA reads TGTGCCAGCAGCCAAGAGTTATCGGGGAACTATGGCTACACCTTC. The rearrangement links TRBV4-2 to TRBJ1-2; D is undetermined. This CDR3 comprises 15 residues. Trimming pared 0 bases from V and 2 bases from J, leaving 10 bases between. Germline assignment: CDR1 LGHNA and CDR2 YNFKEQ.

The rearrangement links TRBV9 to TRBJ1-5; tentatively, D is TRBD1 (5 bases). This CDR3 has 17 residues. CDR1 SGDLS and CDR2 YYNGEE come from the germline V gene. With 0 bases removed from V and 4 bases from J, the gap between germline ends came to 17 bases. The CDR3 loop is CASSVATMAYRNQPQHF. DNA of the CDR3: TGTGCCAGCAGCGTAGCCACTATGGCTTACAGGAATCAGCCCCAGCATTTT.

The chain joins TRBV7-9 to TRBJ2-5; TRBD1 might be the D (6 bases). The J call is in doubt because the DNA end fits TRBJ2-7 better. The CDR3 runs 14 residues. Germline values: CDR1 SEHNR, CDR2 FQNEAQ (reference sequence). Written as DNA, the CDR3 is TGTGCCAGCAGCCCCTGGACAGCAGAGTACGAGCAGTACTTC. It is translated as CASSPWTAEYEQYF.

V usage is TRBV28 and J usage is TRBJ1-5; TRBD1 is a possible D gene (5 bases). Germline values: CDR1 MDHEN, CDR2 SYDVKM. This CDR3 region has 13 residues. Trimming cost V 10 bases and J 13 bases, with 23 bases left between them. The CDR3 coding sequence is TGTGCCATCTCCCTACAGGACAACAGTCAGCAGCATTTT. Translated: CAISLQDNSQQHF.

The chain recombines TRBV5-6 with TRBJ1-3; possible D gene TRBD1, 6 bases. V was cut by 3 bases and J by 4 bases, with 14 bases left in between. Germline lookup yields CDR1 SGHDT and CDR2 YYEEEE. The CDR3 is 15 residues long. The CDR3 here is CASSSYYREGNTIYF. As DNA, the CDR3 is TGTGCCAGCAGCTCGTACTACAGGGAGGGAAACACCATATATTTT.

V gene TRBV28 combines with J gene TRBJ2-7, with 9 bases lining up with TRBD1. The CDR3 is made up of 17 amino acids. V dropped 10 bases and J dropped 5; count of bases not matched to a gene: 21. The germline CDR1 and CDR2 sequences are MDHEN and SYDVKM. The DNA for the CDR3 is TGTGCCATCCGTCCTCTGAGATTCCGGGACAGGGAAGACGAGCAGTACTTC. Protein: CAIRPLRFRDREDEQYF.

The J gene is TRBJ1-1, the V gene TRBV10-1, with 8 nucleotides matching TRBD1. Germline V lookup: CDR1 WNHNN, CDR2 SYGVQD (reference sequence). The J segment lost 1 base and the V segment lost 5 bases, leaving 9 bases of the junction unmatched. The CDR3 runs to 16 residues. The CDR3 protein is CASSKGRGLGNTEAFF. In nucleotides, the CDR3 is TGCGCCAGCAGTAAAGGCAGGGGGCTTGGGAACACTGAAGCTTTCTTT.

This sequence joins TRBV5-4 and TRBJ2-2; D possibly corresponds to TRBD2 (6 bases). V was pared by 5 bases and J by 1 base, with 12 bases between. Germline CDR1 reads SGHNT; CDR2 reads YYREEE (reference sequence). This CDR3 has 15 amino acids. The CDR3 nucleotides read TGTGCCAGCAGAAGTAGCGGAGTGAACACCGGGGAGCTGTTTTTT. Amino acids: CASRSSGVNTGELFF. The variable domain in full, completed from reference TRBV5-4 and TRBJ2-2, reads ETGVTQSPTHLIKTRGQQVTLRCSSQSGHNTVSWYQQALGQGPQFIFQYYREEENGRGNFPPRFSGLQFPNYSSELNVNALELDDSALYLCASRSSGVNTGELFFGEGSRLTVL.

The chain employs TRBV7-9 and TRBJ1-2; D is unresolved. From germline, CDR1 is SEHNR and CDR2 FQNEAQ (reference sequence). The CDR3 is made up of 12 amino acids. V gave up 3 bases and J gave up 6 bases, with 8 bases separating them. CDR3 amino acids: CASSLRIDGYTF. In nucleotides, the CDR3 is TGTGCCAGCAGCTTGAGGATAGATGGCTACACCTTC.

This clone was recorded a few times. The chain recombines TRBV30 with TRBJ1-4; D gene ambiguous. Per the germline V gene, CDR1 is GTSNPN and CDR2 is SVGIG (reference sequence). Trimming shortened V by 1 base and J by 10 bases, and 10 bases separated the two germline ends. This CDR3 spans 12 amino acids. CDR3 loop: CAWSAGQLKLFF. The CDR3 DNA reads TGTGCCTGGAGTGCCGGTCAACTAAAACTGTTTTTT.